This record concerns one T cell receptor (beta chain) sequence. This sample is part of a study of OX40 agonist ivuxolimab in advanced cancers. The repertoire was sequenced with immunoSEQ multiplex PCR; TCRdb's copy has only in-frame clones and lacks some. The sample records roughly 150,000 clones, 90% to 95% being singletons. The length of the CDR3 is 15 residues. CDR1 is SGHTA, CDR2 FQGNSA, per germline. With 0 bases removed from V and 4 bases from J, the gap between germline ends came to 9 bases. The J gene is TRBJ2-2, the V gene TRBV7-2, with D possibly matching TRBD2 (6 bases). This receptor was identified in an adult with an advanced solid tumor such as melanoma, head and neck, liver or kidney cancer. The sample was CD4+ or CD8+ T cells sorted from blood, taken in a trial of the OX40 agonist ivuxolimab. CDR3 loop: CASSLAQGGTGELFF. In nucleotides, the CDR3 is TGTGCCAGCAGCTTAGCGCAGGGAGGCACCGGGGAGCTGTTTTTT. The whole variable domain, filled in from reference TRBV7-2 and TRBJ2-2, reads GAGVSQSPSNKVTEKGKDVELRCDPISGHTALYWYRQSLGQGLEFLIYFQGNSAPDKSGLPSDRFSAERTGGSVSTLTIQRTQQEDSAVYLCASSLAQGGTGELFFGEGSRLTVL.